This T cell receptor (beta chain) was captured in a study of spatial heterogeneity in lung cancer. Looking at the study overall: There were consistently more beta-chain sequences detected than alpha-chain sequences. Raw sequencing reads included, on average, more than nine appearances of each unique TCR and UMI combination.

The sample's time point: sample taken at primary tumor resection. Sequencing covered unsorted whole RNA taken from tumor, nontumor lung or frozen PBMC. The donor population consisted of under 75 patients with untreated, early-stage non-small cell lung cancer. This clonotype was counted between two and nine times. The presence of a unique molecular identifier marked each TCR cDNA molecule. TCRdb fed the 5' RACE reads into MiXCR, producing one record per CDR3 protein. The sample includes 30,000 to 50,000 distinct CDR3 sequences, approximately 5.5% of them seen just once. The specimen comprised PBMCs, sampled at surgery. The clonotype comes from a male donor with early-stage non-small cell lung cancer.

The CDR3 bases are TGTGCCAGCAGTGAAAGCGGGACTAGCGGCTTAAGCTCCTACAATGAGCAGTTCTTC. The encoded protein is CASSESGTSGLSSYNEQFF. The chain carries TRBV2 and TRBJ2-1; TRBD2 matches at 11 bases. V shed 2 bases, J shed 0 bases, and the junction held 9 bases outside the gene matches. The CDR3 totals 19 residues. Germline V gene sequence: CDR1 SNHLY, CDR2 FYNNEI. Using reference TRBV2 and TRBJ2-1 for the parts outside the CDR3, the full variable domain is EPEVTQTPSHQVTQMGQEVILRCVPISNHLYFYWYRQILGQKVEFLVSFYNNEISEKSEIFDDQFSVERPDGSNFTLKIRSTKLEDSAMYFCASSESGTSGLSSYNEQFFGPGTRLTVL.